This passage covers 10 T cell receptor beta chains from one sample sequenced in a study of T-cell memory formation after mild COVID-19. TCRdb called the 5' RACE reads again in MiXCR, with one record for every CDR3 protein. The sample includes hundreds of thousands of distinct CDR3 sequences, less than 20% seen only once; the top ten take around 21%. Specimen: PBMCs or a T cell subset sorted from them (not recorded which). Receptors were obtained from a man between 18 and 35 years old who had mild COVID-19 (a few samples of this study predate the infection). Cell type and time point are not known.

This clonotype was found a few times. V is TRBV12-3 or TRBV12-4 and J is TRBJ2-2, with a possible D match to TRBD2 (5 bases). This CDR3 has 15 residues. V lost 6 bases and J lost 0, with 11 bases in between. This chain's CDR3 is CASRRGQTNTGELFF. In nucleotides, the CDR3 is TGTGCCAGCAGGCGCGGGCAGACGAACACCGGGGAGCTGTTTTTT.

This clonotype was counted ten times or more. J is TRBJ2-2 and V is TRBV5-5, with a possible D match to TRBD2 (5 bases). Germline V gene sequence: CDR1 SGHKS, CDR2 YYEKEE (reference sequence). V gave up 4 bases and J gave up 7 bases, with 14 bases separating them. This CDR3 has 14 residues. CDR3 amino acids: CASSRLGVHGELFF. DNA of the CDR3: TGTGCCAGCAGCCGGCTCGGGGTTCACGGGGAGCTGTTTTTT.

This rearrangement joins TRBV5-1 to TRBJ2-7; tentatively, D is TRBD1 or TRBD2 (5 bases each). The V gene's germline CDR1 is SGHRS and CDR2 YFSETQ. The CDR3 sequence is 14 residues long. Deletions cut 6 bases from V and 5 bases from J, with 18 bases between. The CDR3 region is CASNLGGGSDEQYF. Written as DNA, the CDR3 is TGCGCCAGCAACCTGGGTGGGGGAAGCGACGAGCAGTACTTC.

This clonotype appeared once. This chain links TRBV6-5 with TRBJ2-2; 7 nucleotides line up with TRBD1. V lost 4 bases to trimming and J lost 8 bases; unmatched junction nucleotides: 13. The CDR3 has 16 amino acids. Per germline, CDR1 MNHEY and CDR2 SVGAGI. CDR3: CASSFAQGSLVGELFF. CDR3 coding DNA: TGTGCCAGCAGTTTCGCACAGGGGTCCCTCGTGGGGGAGCTGTTTTTT.

This clonotype was counted only a few times. The chain uses TRBV10-3 and TRBJ2-1; D is possibly TRBD1 or TRBD2 (6 bases each). This CDR3 has 16 residues. Per the germline V gene, CDR1 is ENHRY and CDR2 is SYGVKD. V lost 0 bases, J lost 5 bases, and 14 bases lay in between. CDR3 region: CAISESEGGSHNEQFF. The CDR3 nucleotides are TGTGCCATCAGTGAGTCCGAGGGGGGCTCTCACAATGAGCAGTTCTTC.

The V call is TRBV12-3 or TRBV12-4, the J call TRBJ2-3; TRBD2 aligns across 7 bases. The ends lost 5 bases at V and 5 bases at J; junction bases unmatched: 10. The CDR3 extends over 15 amino acids. CDR3 DNA: TGTGCCAGCAGTCCCGGGGTAGCGGGCTTAGATACGCAGTATTTT. This gives the protein CASSPGVAGLDTQYF.

The rearrangement joins TRBV7-2 to TRBJ2-3; the match to TRBD2 covers 12 bases. The trim removed 3 bases at V and 4 bases at J, leaving 5 bases unmatched. This CDR3 comprises 16 residues. Looked up from germline, CDR1 is SGHTA and CDR2 is FQGNSA. The CDR3 region is CASSLYLAGGPDTQYF. The CDR3 DNA reads as TGTGCCAGCAGCTTGTATCTAGCGGGGGGGCCAGATACGCAGTATTTT. The full variable domain, its missing parts supplied by reference TRBV7-2 and TRBJ2-3, is GAGVSQSPSNKVTEKGKDVELRCDPISGHTALYWYRQSLGQGLEFLIYFQGNSAPDKSGLPSDRFSAERTGGSVSTLTIQRTQQEDSAVYLCASSLYLAGGPDTQYFGPGTRLTVL.

This rearrangement joins TRBV4-1 to TRBJ2-7; 8 bases are shared with TRBD1. Losses at the gene ends were 10 bases for V and 2 bases for J; bases not matched to a gene: 4. Germline V gene data show CDR1 as MGHRA and CDR2 as YSYEKL. The CDR3 contains 12 residues. In DNA, the CDR3 is TGCGCCACCGGGACAGGTACCTACGAGCAGTACTTC. Translation: CATGTGTYEQYF.

J is TRBJ1-4 and V is TRBV4-3; no clear D gene. This CDR3 has 14 amino acids. V lost 0 bases and J 10 bases, leaving 12 bases between the germline ends. Germline lookup yields CDR1 LGHNA and CDR2 YSLEER. The CDR3 DNA reads as TGCGCCAGCAGCCAAGAAGCTGGCAAGGGAAAACTGTTTTTT. Amino acids: CASSQEAGKGKLFF.

The chain joins TRBV7-3 to TRBJ1-1, with a weak D call TRBD1 (5 bases). This CDR3 spans 15 amino acids. V was shortened by 0 bases and J by 4 bases, with 12 bases between the two germline ends. Germline V gene sequence: CDR1 SGHTA, CDR2 FQGTGA. The CDR3 sequence: CASSLTGHGGTEAFF. DNA for the CDR3: TGTGCCAGCAGCTTAACTGGCCATGGGGGCACTGAAGCTTTCTTT. The full variable domain, its missing parts supplied by reference TRBV7-3 and TRBJ1-1, is GAGVSQTPSNKVTEKGKYVELRCDPISGHTALYWYRQSLGQGPEFLIYFQGTGAADDSGLPNDRFFAVRPEGSVSTLKIQRTERGDSAVYLCASSLTGHGGTEAFFGQGTRLTVV.